This TCR beta chain is drawn from a study of shared clonotypes between healthy human individuals. As for the study in general: Each donor contributed plates that comprised three CD4 naive, three CD4 memory, two CD8 naive and one CD8 memory. General observations from the study: The four-donor shared clonotypes exceeded non-shared clonotypes in generation probability, with non-shared ones scoring lower. Naive CD4 clonotypes were shared across a few donors at around 5%.

Only in-frame clones appear in the TCRdb table, and some are missing; sequencing was by immunoSEQ multiplex PCR. The sample consists of about 510,000 clones, 90% to 96% of them appearing once. The trim removed 5 bases at V and 4 bases at J, leaving 14 bases unmatched. CDR3 length: 19 residues. Germline values: CDR1 LNHDA, CDR2 SQIVND (reference sequence). Turning to this clone: As yet, its antigen is unknown.

The sequenced sample consisted of naive CD4+ T cells sorted from blood. Subset meaning: CD45RA+ positively selected. The chain combines TRBV19 with TRBJ2-2; 12 bases agree with TRBD2. The receptor was isolated from a woman aged 30 to 39 in good health. The CDR3 sequence is CASSVPSGRASLGTGELFF. The CDR3 region has the DNA TGTGCCAGTAGTGTACCTAGCGGGAGGGCCTCGTTAGGCACCGGGGAGCTGTTTTTT.